This T cell receptor (beta chain) was captured by sequencing in a study of Ad26.COV2.S vaccination and SARS-CoV-2 variants. Overall study: Ad26.COV2.S was injected intramuscularly once or twice, 56 days apart. The study, taken as a whole, reports: Breadth, reportedly substantial, characterized the spike-specific CD8+ and CD4+ T cell responses after vaccination. Placebo recipients showed lower spike-specific TCR breadth than vaccinees.

Regarding this clone: The antigen is undetermined.

Sample treatment: over 15 received Ad26.COV2.S at low or high dose, single or two shots; about 5 received placebo; per-sample allocation not given. Sampling was performed 63 days after the first vaccine or placebo injection. CDR3 length equals 15 residues. CDR1 and CDR2 from the germline V gene are SGHRS and YFSETQ. Trimming removed 4 bases from V and 4 bases from J, with 15 bases in between. This table comes from immunoSEQ multiplex PCR, and its TCRdb copy is limited to in-frame clones, with some not included. Seen here are about 380,000 clones, about 80% observed once, and the top ten hold around 7.3%.

The clonotype comes from a person between 18 and 59 years old who received the Ad26.COV2.S COVID-19 vaccine or a placebo. The sample here was peripheral blood, taken in a trial of Ad26.COV2.S vaccine versus placebo. The chain joins TRBV5-1 to TRBJ2-1; D is perhaps TRBD2 (5 bases). CDR3 residues: CASSLRPGYYNEQFF. The CDR3 DNA reads as TGCGCCAGCAGCCTTCGACCGGGATATTACAATGAGCAGTTCTTC.